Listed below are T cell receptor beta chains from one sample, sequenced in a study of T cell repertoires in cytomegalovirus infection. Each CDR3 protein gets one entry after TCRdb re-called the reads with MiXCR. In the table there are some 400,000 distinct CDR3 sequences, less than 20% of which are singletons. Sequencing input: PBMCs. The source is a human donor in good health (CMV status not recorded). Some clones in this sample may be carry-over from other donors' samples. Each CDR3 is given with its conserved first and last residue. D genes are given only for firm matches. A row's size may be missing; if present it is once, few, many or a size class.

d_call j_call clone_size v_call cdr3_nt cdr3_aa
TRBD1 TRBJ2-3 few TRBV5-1 TGCGCCAGCAGCGGGACGACAGGGGCCTCAGATACGCAGTATTTT CASSGTTGASDTQYF
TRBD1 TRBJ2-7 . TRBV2 TGTGCCAGCAGTGTGGACAGGGTTTACGAGCAGTACTTC CASSVDRVYEQYF
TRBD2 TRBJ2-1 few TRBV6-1 TGTGCCAGCAGGCCTAGCGGTGCCTACAATGAGCAGTTCTTC CASRPSGAYNEQFF
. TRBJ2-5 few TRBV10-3 TGTGCCATCAGTGATCGACAGCAAGAGACCCAGTACTTC CAISDRQQETQYF
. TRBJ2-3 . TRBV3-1 TGTGCCAGCAGCCAGTCGAGGAAAAATACGCAGTATTTT CASSQSRKNTQYF
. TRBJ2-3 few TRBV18 TGTGCCAGCCCCCCCGGCTCCCAGGGAGATACGCAGTATTTT CASPPGSQGDTQYF
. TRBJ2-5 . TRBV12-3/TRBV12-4 TGTGCCAGCACCTCCTTGGGGCGAGAGACCCAGTACTTC CASTSLGRETQYF
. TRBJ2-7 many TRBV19 TGTGCCAGTGACGCAGGTTACGAGCAGTACTTC CASDAGYEQYF
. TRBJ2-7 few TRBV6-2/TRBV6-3 TGTGCCAGCGAGGGCCAAAAAAGGGTCGAGCAGTACTTC CASEGQKRVEQYF
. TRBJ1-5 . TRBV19 TGTGCCAGTCAGGGGCCTAGGGAGGATCAGCCCCAGCATTTT CASQGPREDQPQHF
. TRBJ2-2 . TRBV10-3 TGTGCCATCAGCGGGAGAACCGGGGAGCTGTTTTTT CAISGRTGELFF
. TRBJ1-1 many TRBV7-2 TGTGCCAGCAGCCGACAGTTGAACACTGAAGCTTTCTTT CASSRQLNTEAFF
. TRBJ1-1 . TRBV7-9 TGTGCCAGCTCAGGTTGGAACACTGAAGCTTTCTTT CASSGWNTEAFF
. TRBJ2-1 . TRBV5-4 TGTGCCAGCAGCTTGAGCGGTGCGAATGAGCAGTTCTTC CASSLSGANEQFF
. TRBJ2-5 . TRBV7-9 TGTGCCAGCAGCTTACTAGCGCTGGTTGAGACCCAGTACTTC CASSLLALVETQYF
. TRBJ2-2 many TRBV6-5 TGTGCCAGCAGTTATGATTCGGGCACCGGGGAGCTGTTTTTT CASSYDSGTGELFF
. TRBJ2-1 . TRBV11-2 TGTGCCAGCATCCATCCGGGGTACAATGAGCAGTTCTTC CASIHPGYNEQFF
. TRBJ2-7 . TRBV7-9 TGTGCCAGCAGCCCTCGACTAGACTCCTACGAGCAGTACTTC CASSPRLDSYEQYF
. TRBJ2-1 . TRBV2 TGTGCCAGCAATGTCAGGAAAAACAATGAGCAGTTCTTC CASNVRKNNEQFF
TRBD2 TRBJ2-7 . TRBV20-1 TGCAGTGCTACCATAGCGGGGGACCTCTACGAGCAGTACTTC CSATIAGDLYEQYF
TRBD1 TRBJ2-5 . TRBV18 TGTGCCAGCTCAACGGCGCTCGGACAGGGGTTCGGGGAGACCCAGTACTTC CASSTALGQGFGETQYF
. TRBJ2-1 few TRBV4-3 TGCGCCAGCAGCCAAGACTTGGCGGGAATCTCCTACAATGAGCAGTTCTTC CASSQDLAGISYNEQFF